The next 30 T cell receptor beta chains were all read from a single sample in a study of post-analysis software for immune sequencing data (dated by TCRdb to 2015 to 2017). The protocol used for the library was PCR. Sequencer: Illumina HiSeq 2500. To reduce PCR and sequencing biases, unique molecular identifiers were incorporated into the TCR beta cDNA libraries. Using fastp trimming at Q25 and MiXCR clonotype assembly, TCRdb reanalyzed the public sequencing data and kept in-frame beta chains. A single entry per CDR3 protein holds the most common genes and DNA from its merged rows. The sample table holds around 160,000 distinct CDR3 sequences, of which under 40% were seen once. The ten largest clones represent 25% to 35% of the sample. The time point label here, explained by the study, means: second blood draw from one MS patient after hematopoietic stem cell transplantation. The sequencing used blood, collected after autologous hematopoietic stem cell transplantation. The receptor source for this set is a girl aged 5 to 17 with multiple sclerosis. Donor details come from another sample of the same person, matched by shared clones.

The sample holds many counts of this clonotype. The CDR3 DNA sequence: TGCAGTGCTAGTTGGAACAGGGGGTTCGACGAGCAGTACTTC. Translating it yields CSASWNRGFDEQYF. The chain employs TRBV20-1 and TRBJ2-7; 8 bases are a match to TRBD1. J was trimmed by 5 bases and V by 3 bases; bases with no gene match: 9. Germline V gene lookup returns CDR1 DFQATT and CDR2 SNEGSKA (reference sequence). The CDR3 sequence is 14 residues long.

This clonotype was seen a few times. This chain uses TRBV29-1 with TRBJ1-1; 7 positions agree with TRBD1. With 7 bases clipped from V and 1 base from J, the junction kept 6 bases outside the gene matches. The V gene's germline CDR1 is SQVTM and CDR2 ANQGSEA. This CDR3 is 13 amino acids long. The CDR3 sequence is CSALRDRNTEAFF. In DNA, the CDR3 is TGCAGCGCCCTTCGGGACAGGAACACTGAAGCTTTCTTT.

This clonotype has just a few counts. The chain joins TRBV5-1 to TRBJ1-1; D not resolved. V dropped 4 bases and J dropped 1 base, with 11 bases sitting between them. The CDR3 loop spans 14 amino acids. The germline V gene encodes CDR1 SGHRS and CDR2 YFSETQ. The CDR3 nucleotides read TGCGCCAGCAGCGGCCAGACTGCGAACACTGAAGCTTTCTTT. Translation gives CASSGQTANTEAFF. The complete variable domain, with remaining parts taken from reference TRBV5-1 and TRBJ1-1, reads KAGVTQTPRYLIKTRGQQVTLSCSPISGHRSVSWYQQTPGQGLQFLFEYFSETQRNKGNFPGRFSGRQFSNSRSEMNVSTLELGDSALYLCASSGQTANTEAFFGQGTRLTVV.

This chain connects TRBV7-9 to TRBJ2-1, with a tentative D call TRBD2 (6 bases). V lost 2 bases and J lost 8, with 19 bases in between. In germline, CDR1 is SEHNR, CDR2 FQNEAQ (reference sequence). This CDR3 region has 16 residues. The CDR3 sequence is CASSLTGREQIDEQFF. The CDR3 nucleotides are TGTGCCAGCAGCTTAACGGGTCGGGAGCAAATAGATGAGCAGTTCTTC.

This clonotype was recorded only once. The chain couples TRBV7-9 to TRBJ2-1; TRBD1 matches at 9 bases. V lost 6 bases to trimming and J lost 7 bases; unmatched junction nucleotides: 10. The CDR3 covers 15 residues. The germline V gene encodes CDR1 SEHNR and CDR2 FQNEAQ (reference sequence). CDR3 sequence reads: CASSNWGQGVNEQFF. The CDR3, as DNA: TGTGCCAGCAGTAATTGGGGACAGGGTGTAAATGAGCAGTTCTTC.

The CDR3 region has the DNA TGTGCCAGCAGCTTGGCCATCGGGAATTCACCCCTCCACTTT. The encoded protein is CASSLAIGNSPLHF. The chain carries TRBV5-6 and TRBJ1-6; D is unresolved. Between the trimmed V and J ends, which lost 0 bases and 7 bases, there was a span of 8 bases. The germline gives CDR1 SGHDT, CDR2 YYEEEE. This CDR3 has 14 residues.

The chain carries TRBV7-2 and TRBJ2-5; 8 nucleotides match TRBD2. The DNA end is more similar to TRBJ2-7, so the J call may be wrong. Germline lookup yields CDR1 SGHTA and CDR2 FQGNSA. The CDR3 consists of 15 residues. The CDR3 nucleotides are TGTGCCAGCAGCTTTGCGGGGGGAGATTACAACGAGCAGTACTTC. Protein sequence: CASSFAGGDYNEQYF.

As DNA, the CDR3 is TGTGCCAGCAGTTTAGGGACAGCCAACGAGCAGTACTTC. Its translation is CASSLGTANEQYF. The rearrangement uses TRBV27 and TRBJ2-7, with TRBD1 matching over 7 bases. The germline V gene encodes CDR1 MNHEY and CDR2 SMNVEV (reference sequence). V dropped 2 bases and J dropped 5; count of bases not matched to a gene: 3. The CDR3 loop spans 13 amino acids.

The chain couples TRBV27 to TRBJ2-1; TRBD1 is a possible D gene (5 bases). V lost 8 bases and J 5 bases, leaving 16 bases between the germline ends. The CDR3 runs to 14 residues. The germline CDR1 and CDR2 sequences are MNHEY and SMNVEV (reference sequence). The CDR3 coding sequence is TGTGCCAGCCGCTCACTGGGGCAGAACAATGAGCAGTTCTTC. This codes for CASRSLGQNNEQFF.

The genes are TRBV28 and TRBJ2-3; TRBD1 aligns across 7 bases. The CDR3 has 15 amino acids. The junction had 11 bases not matched to a gene; V was cut back by 6 bases and J by 5 bases. Germline CDR1 is MDHEN and CDR2 is SYDVKM. CDR3 in amino acids: CASRTNRGIGDTQYF. The CDR3 coding sequence is TGTGCCAGCAGGACTAACAGGGGTATTGGAGATACGCAGTATTTT.

This clonotype turned up a few times. This rearrangement joins TRBV9 to TRBJ2-3, with 9 bases that match TRBD1. V gave up 4 bases and J gave up 4 bases; unmatched junction bases: 10. The CDR3 contains 16 residues. From germline, CDR1 is SGDLS and CDR2 YYNGEE. For the CDR3, the DNA is TGTGCCAGCAGCACCAAGGGGACAGGGAAACCAGATACGCAGTATTTT. Protein: CASSTKGTGKPDTQYF. Variable domain in full (rest from reference TRBV9 and TRBJ2-3): DSGVTQTPKHLITATGQRVTLRCSPRSGDLSVYWYQQSLDQGLQFLIQYYNGEERAKGNILERFSAQQFPDLHSELNLSSLELGDSALYFCASSTKGTGKPDTQYFGPGTRLTVL.

The chain joins TRBV5-1 to TRBJ2-7; 7 bases are shared with TRBD2. Germline V gene sequence: CDR1 SGHRS, CDR2 YFSETQ. The V segment lost 3 bases and the J segment 0 bases; nucleotides outside the gene matches: 9. There are 16 residues in the CDR3. The CDR3 loop reads CASSYTSAENSYEQYF. The CDR3 DNA follows: TGCGCCAGCAGCTACACTAGCGCCGAAAACTCCTACGAGCAGTACTTC.

A few counts support this clonotype. The chain employs TRBV28 and TRBJ2-3; 9 bases align to TRBD1. The V gene end was trimmed by 7 bases and the J gene end by 5 bases; junction bases not matched to a gene: 19. Germline CDR1 MDHEN, CDR2 SYDVKM. CDR3 length: 18 amino acids. This chain's CDR3 is CASIPSIRAQDRGDTQYF. CDR3 bases: TGTGCCAGCATTCCCTCGATAAGGGCTCAGGACAGGGGAGATACGCAGTATTTT.

The J gene is TRBJ2-7, the V gene TRBV11-3; possibly TRBD1 for D (6 bases). Trimming shortened V by 4 bases and J by 6 bases, and 16 bases separated the two germline ends. This CDR3 comprises 14 residues. Germline CDR1 is SGHNT and CDR2 is YENEEA. The CDR3 loop is CASSCRDRPLEQYF. CDR3 DNA sequence: TGTGCCAGCAGCTGCAGAGACAGGCCCCTCGAGCAGTACTTC.

This clonotype was observed a few times. The germline gene is not matched at one end of the junction; a read error may be the cause. The chain joins TRBV11-3 to TRBJ2-1; TRBD2 agrees at 11 bases. The germline CDR1 and CDR2 sequences are SGHNT and YENEEA. The CDR3 covers 16 residues. The CDR3 spells CACSLGLAGGYNEQFF. As DNA, the CDR3 is TGTGCCTGCAGCTTAGGGCTAGCGGGAGGTTACAATGAGCAGTTCTTC.

By share, this clonotype counts as large (0.1 to 1%). The V gene is TRBV19, the J gene TRBJ2-1; 12 bases are shared with TRBD2. Germline CDR1 reads LNHDA; CDR2 reads SQIVND (reference sequence). After removal of 3 bases from V and 7 bases from J, the junction contained 1 base not matched to a gene. The CDR3 runs 14 residues. The CDR3 DNA reads TGTGCCAGTAGTATGGGGACTAGCGGGAATGAGCAGTTCTTC. Translation gives CASSMGTSGNEQFF.

The CDR3 region is CASSEALGQSAKNIQYF. The DNA of the CDR3 is TGTGCCAGCAGTGAAGCGCTTGGACAGTCAGCCAAAAACATTCAGTACTTC. This sequence joins TRBV2 and TRBJ2-4, with a weak D call TRBD1 (6 bases). CDR1 and CDR2 (germline): SNHLY, FYNNEI. CDR3 size: 17 residues. Between the trimmed V and J ends, which lost 0 bases and 0 bases, there was a span of 12 bases.

This clonotype was seen a single time. At one end, the junction sequence differs from germline, possibly due to a read error. J is TRBJ1-2 and V is TRBV29-1; a weak D match, TRBD1 (5 bases). The CDR3 has 12 residues. The germline gives CDR1 SQVTM, CDR2 ANQGSEA. The CDR3, as DNA: TGCAGCGTTGACGGGGGGAACTGTGGCTACACCTTC. It specifies CSVDGGNCGYTF.

This clonotype appeared a few times. The rearrangement uses TRBV7-2 and TRBJ2-7; 8 bases line up with TRBD2. This CDR3 has 15 residues. Germline assignment: CDR1 SGHTA and CDR2 FQGNSA. V gave up 0 bases and J gave up 0 bases; unmatched junction bases: 1. CDR3: CASSLATSVSYEQYF. The CDR3 DNA reads as TGTGCCAGCAGCTTAGCGACTAGCGTCTCCTACGAGCAGTACTTC.

This clonotype was seen more than once but under ten times. The rearrangement joins TRBV7-4 to TRBJ1-2, with D perhaps matching TRBD1 (5 bases). This CDR3 is 14 amino acids long. Germline V gives CDR1 SGHVT, CDR2 SQSDAQ. Trimming stripped 0 bases from V and 6 bases from J, with 11 bases between. The CDR3 sequence is CASSLAGPLDGYTF. The CDR3 DNA reads as TGTGCCAGCAGCTTAGCGGGGCCATTGGATGGCTACACCTTC.

The chain joins TRBV4-1 to TRBJ2-7; 11 bases line up with TRBD2. The germline CDR1 and CDR2 sequences are MGHRA and YSYEKL. J gave up 4 bases and V 4 bases, and 9 bases lay outside the gene matches. This CDR3 comprises 16 residues. This CDR3 is CASSLVGLAGGYEQYF. In nucleotides, the CDR3 is TGCGCCAGCAGCCTCGTCGGCTTAGCGGGAGGGTACGAGCAGTACTTC.

The chain is built from TRBV7-9 and TRBJ2-7, with 8 bases identical to TRBD2. CDR1 and CDR2 (germline): SEHNR, FQNEAQ (reference sequence). This CDR3 has 12 amino acids. CDR3 loop: CASSQKKLIAGV. The CDR3 bases are TGTGCCAGCAGCCAAAAAAAGTTAATAGCGGGAGTC.

This clonotype was observed a handful of times. J is TRBJ2-5 and V is TRBV11-2, with 10 bases lining up with TRBD1. The J call may not be correct, given that the DNA end is closer to TRBJ2-7. The CDR3 has 14 residues. The germline CDR1 and CDR2 sequences are SGHAT and FQNNGV. CDR3 protein: CASSAGTGDYEQYF. The CDR3 bases are TGTGCCAGCAGCGCCGGGACAGGGGATTACGAGCAGTACTTC.

This clonotype was seen more than once but under ten times. V and J are TRBV28 and TRBJ1-4; no clear D gene. V lost 3 bases to trimming and J lost 3 bases, with 11 bases between them. The CDR3 totals 15 residues. Germline V lookup: CDR1 MDHEN, CDR2 SYDVKM. Here the CDR3 reads CASSLPVIANEKLFF. CDR3 in DNA: TGTGCCAGCAGTTTGCCCGTGATAGCTAATGAAAAACTGTTTTTT.

The V gene is TRBV4-1, the J gene TRBJ2-5; the D gene could be TRBD1 or TRBD2 (6 bases each). The germline V gene encodes CDR1 MGHRA and CDR2 YSYEKL. The CDR3 sequence is 14 residues long. V dropped 3 bases and J dropped 5 bases, with 13 bases sitting between them. CDR3 in amino acids: CASSHLTGAETQYF. In DNA form, the CDR3 reads TGCGCCAGCAGCCACCTTACGGGGGCGGAGACCCAGTACTTC.

The table lists this clonotype with a few counts. The chain couples TRBV11-2 to TRBJ2-3, with 8 bases matching TRBD2. After removal of 0 bases from V and 4 bases from J, the junction contained 9 bases not matched to a gene. Germline V gives CDR1 SGHAT, CDR2 FQNNGV. This CDR3 has 17 residues. The CDR3 region has the DNA TGTGCCAGCAGCTTAGATCGGGACGGGAGGGCCTCAGATACGCAGTATTTT. Translation: CASSLDRDGRASDTQYF.

This clonotype occurred a few times. The chain couples TRBV7-9 to TRBJ2-7; 7 nucleotides match TRBD1. V was pared by 5 bases and J by 6 bases, with 10 bases of the junction left unmatched. CDR1 and CDR2 (germline): SEHNR, FQNEAQ (reference sequence). The CDR3 is 14 amino acids. DNA for the CDR3: TGTGCCAGCAGCCCCACCGACAGGGAAGGCGAGCAGTACTTC. This encodes CASSPTDREGEQYF.

The chain couples TRBV12-3 or TRBV12-4 to TRBJ2-7; 7 positions agree with TRBD1. The V and J ends lost 1 base and 0 bases, in that order; junction bases with no gene match: 3. The CDR3 totals 15 residues. DNA of the CDR3: TGTGCCAGCAGTTTAGTCAGGGGGTACTCCTACGAGCAGTACTTC. Protein sequence: CASSLVRGYSYEQYF.

J is TRBJ2-3 and V is TRBV7-2; 10 nucleotides match TRBD2. This CDR3 has 17 residues. V dropped 4 bases and J dropped 6; count of bases not matched to a gene: 13. Per the germline V gene, CDR1 is SGHTA and CDR2 is FQGNSA. The chain's CDR3 is CASSWGLARWQADTQYF. In nucleotides, the CDR3 is TGTGCCAGCAGCTGGGGACTAGCGAGATGGCAGGCCGATACGCAGTATTTT.

This clonotype showed up many times. This chain joins TRBV4-2 and TRBJ2-7; 12 bases agree with TRBD2. The CDR3 totals 20 residues. Per the germline V gene, CDR1 is LGHNA and CDR2 is YNFKEQ. The V gene end was trimmed by 0 bases and the J gene end by 2 bases; junction bases not matched to a gene: 14. CDR3 amino acids: CASSQDKGGLLAGGTYEQYF. The CDR3 DNA reads as TGTGCCAGCAGCCAAGATAAGGGGGGATTGCTAGCGGGAGGGACCTACGAGCAGTACTTC.